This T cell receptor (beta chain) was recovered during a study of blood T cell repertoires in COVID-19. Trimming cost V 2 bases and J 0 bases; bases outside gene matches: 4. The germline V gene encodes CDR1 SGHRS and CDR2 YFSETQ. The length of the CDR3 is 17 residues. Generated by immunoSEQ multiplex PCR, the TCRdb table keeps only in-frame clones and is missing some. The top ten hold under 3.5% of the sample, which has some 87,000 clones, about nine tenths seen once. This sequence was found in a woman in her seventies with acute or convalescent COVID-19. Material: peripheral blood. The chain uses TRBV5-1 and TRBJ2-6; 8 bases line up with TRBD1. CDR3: CASSLQGGNSGANVLTF. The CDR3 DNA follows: TGCGCCAGCAGCTTACAGGGGGGAAACTCTGGGGCCAACGTCCTGACTTTC.